The T cell receptor beta chain described here comes from a study of T cell repertoires in cytomegalovirus infection. Study at large: Recently identified HLA-C-restricted CMV epitopes were among the peptides used. It can be stated that public TCR beta signatures indicated CMV infection as well as a matching HLA type.

V was clipped by 0 bases and J by 0 bases, with 18 bases between them. The CDR3 extends over 20 amino acids. The germline gives CDR1 MNHNY, CDR2 SVGAGI (reference sequence). As regards this clonotype: The antigen remains unidentified.

TCRdb itself ran the reads through MiXCR, one entry per CDR3 protein. The sample contains about 51,000 distinct CDR3 sequences, roughly a fifth of which appear only once. Whole-study results and caveats: In two of eight donors, the top clonotype was HLA-C-restricted CMV-specific. Pooled public TCR beta family frequency picked out CMV carriers with the relevant HLA.

This clonotype was obtained from a human donor in good health (CMV status not recorded). Some clones in this sample may be carry-over from other donors' samples. The J gene is TRBJ2-6, the V gene TRBV6-6; TRBD1 is a possible D gene (6 bases). Here the sequenced sample was CD8+ T cells from cultured PBMCs, taken from culture after CMV antigen stimulation. CDR3 amino acids: CASSYSTVPTGNSGANVLTF. The CDR3 DNA reads TGTGCCAGCAGTTACTCGACAGTCCCGACAGGAAACTCTGGGGCCAACGTCCTGACTTTC.